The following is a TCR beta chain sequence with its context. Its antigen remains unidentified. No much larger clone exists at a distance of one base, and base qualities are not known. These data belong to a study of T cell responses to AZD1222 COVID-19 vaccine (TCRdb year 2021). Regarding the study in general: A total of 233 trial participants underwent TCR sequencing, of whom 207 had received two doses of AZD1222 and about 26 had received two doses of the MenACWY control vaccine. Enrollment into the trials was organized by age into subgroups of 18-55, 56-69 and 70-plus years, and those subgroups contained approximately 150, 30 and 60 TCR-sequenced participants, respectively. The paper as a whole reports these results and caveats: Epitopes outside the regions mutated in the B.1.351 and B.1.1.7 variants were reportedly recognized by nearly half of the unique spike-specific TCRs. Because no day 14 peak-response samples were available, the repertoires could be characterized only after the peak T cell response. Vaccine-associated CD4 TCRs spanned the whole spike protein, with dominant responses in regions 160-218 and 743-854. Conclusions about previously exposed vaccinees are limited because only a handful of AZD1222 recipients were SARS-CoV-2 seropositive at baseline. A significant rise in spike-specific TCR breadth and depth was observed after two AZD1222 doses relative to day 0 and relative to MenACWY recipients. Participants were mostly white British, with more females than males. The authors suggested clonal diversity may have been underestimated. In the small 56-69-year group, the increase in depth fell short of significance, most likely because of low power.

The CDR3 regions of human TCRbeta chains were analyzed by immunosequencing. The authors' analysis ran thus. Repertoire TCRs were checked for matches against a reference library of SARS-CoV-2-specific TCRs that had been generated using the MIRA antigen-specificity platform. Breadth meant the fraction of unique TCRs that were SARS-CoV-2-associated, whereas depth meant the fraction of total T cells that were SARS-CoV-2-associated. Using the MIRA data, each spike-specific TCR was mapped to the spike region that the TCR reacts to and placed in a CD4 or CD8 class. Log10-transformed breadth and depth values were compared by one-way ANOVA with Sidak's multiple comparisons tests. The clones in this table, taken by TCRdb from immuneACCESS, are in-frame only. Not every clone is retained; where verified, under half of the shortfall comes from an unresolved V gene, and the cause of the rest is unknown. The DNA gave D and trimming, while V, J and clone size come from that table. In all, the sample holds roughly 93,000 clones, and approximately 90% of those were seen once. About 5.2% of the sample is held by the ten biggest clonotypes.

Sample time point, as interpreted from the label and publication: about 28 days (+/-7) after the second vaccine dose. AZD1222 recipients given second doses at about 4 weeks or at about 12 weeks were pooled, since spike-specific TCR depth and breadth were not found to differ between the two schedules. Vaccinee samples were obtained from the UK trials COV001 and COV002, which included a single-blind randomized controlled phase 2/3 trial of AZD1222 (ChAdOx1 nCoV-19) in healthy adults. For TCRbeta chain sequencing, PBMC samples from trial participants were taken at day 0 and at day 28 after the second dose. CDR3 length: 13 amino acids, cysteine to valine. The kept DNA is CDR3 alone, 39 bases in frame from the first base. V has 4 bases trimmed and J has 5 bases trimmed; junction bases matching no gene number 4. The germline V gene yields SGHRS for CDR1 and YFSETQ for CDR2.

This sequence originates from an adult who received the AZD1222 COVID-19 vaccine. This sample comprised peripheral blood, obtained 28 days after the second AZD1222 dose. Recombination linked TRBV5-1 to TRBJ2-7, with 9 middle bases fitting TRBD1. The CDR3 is CASSARTGDEQYV. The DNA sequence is TGCGCCAGCAGCGCCCGGACAGGGGACGAGCAGTACGTC.